This T cell receptor beta chain was sequenced during a study of T cell repertoires in cytomegalovirus infection. Study as a whole: It can be stated that public TCR beta signatures indicated CMV infection as well as a matching HLA type. Study-level findings and limits: The ex vivo response was dominated by HLA-C-restricted CMV-specific TCR beta clonotypes.

MiXCR, run by TCRdb on the reads, gives a single entry per CDR3 protein. The data show about 310,000 distinct CDR3 sequences, around a quarter seen once. Per germline, CDR1 MNHEY and CDR2 SVGAGI. CDR3 size: 16 residues. The V and J ends lost 7 bases and 0 bases, in that order; junction bases with no gene match: 9. For this clonotype: The antigen is unknown.

The source of this sequence is a human donor in good health (CMV status not recorded). Some clones in this sample may be carry-over from other donors' samples. This chain links TRBV6-5 with TRBJ1-5; 7 bases align to TRBD1. Sequencing used cultured PBMCs, obtained from culture after CMV antigen stimulation. Here the CDR3 DNA reads TGTGCCAGCAACCCAGGGGGGGGCTATAGCAATCAGCCCCAGCATTTT. It translates to CASNPGGGYSNQPQHF.